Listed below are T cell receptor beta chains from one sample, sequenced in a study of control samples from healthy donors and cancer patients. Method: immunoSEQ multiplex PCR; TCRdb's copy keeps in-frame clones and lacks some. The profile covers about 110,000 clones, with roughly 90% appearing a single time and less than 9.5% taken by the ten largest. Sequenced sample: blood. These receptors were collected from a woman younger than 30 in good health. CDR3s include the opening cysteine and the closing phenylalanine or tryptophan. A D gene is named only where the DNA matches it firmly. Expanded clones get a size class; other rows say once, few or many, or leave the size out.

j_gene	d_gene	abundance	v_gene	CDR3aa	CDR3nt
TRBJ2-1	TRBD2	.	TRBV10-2	CASSDFGPGLAGGGSYNEQFF	TGCGCCAGCAGTGATTTTGGCCCGGGACTAGCGGGGGGTGGGTCCTACAATGAGCAGTTCTTC
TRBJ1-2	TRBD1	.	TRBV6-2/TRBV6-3	CASSYQDRGPDGYTF	TGTGCCAGCAGTTACCAAGACAGGGGGCCGGATGGCTACACCTTC
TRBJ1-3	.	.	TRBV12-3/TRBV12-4	CASSFIGNTIYF	TGTGCCAGCAGTTTCATAGGAAACACCATATATTTT
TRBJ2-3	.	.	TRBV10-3	CAISGSSISDTQYF	TGTGCCATCAGTGGATCCAGCATTTCCGATACGCAGTATTTT
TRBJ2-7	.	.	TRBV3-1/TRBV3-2	CASSHQGGEQYF	TGTGCCAGCAGCCACCAGGGAGGCGAGCAGTACTTC
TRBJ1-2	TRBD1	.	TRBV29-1	CRTSRGIDYGYTF	TGCAGGACGTCCAGGGGGATCGACTATGGCTACACCTTC
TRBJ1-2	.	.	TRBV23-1	CASSQKQGGYGYTF	TGCGCCAGCAGTCAAAAACAAGGGGGGTATGGCTACACCTTC
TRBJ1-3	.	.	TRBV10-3	CAISESGHVYWDTIYF	TGTGCCATCAGTGAGTCTGGCCACGTCTATTGGGACACCATATATTTT
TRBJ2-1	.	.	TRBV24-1	CATSGRQVAGEQFF	TGTGCCACCAGTGGCCGACAGGTAGCAGGCGAGCAGTTCTTC
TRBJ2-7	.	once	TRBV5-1	CASSDLPSYEQYF	TGCGCCAGCAGTGATCTCCCATCCTACGAGCAGTACTTC
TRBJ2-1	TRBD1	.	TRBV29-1	CSVVTQGAKYNEQFF	TGCAGCGTTGTGACCCAGGGGGCTAAATACAATGAGCAATTCTTC
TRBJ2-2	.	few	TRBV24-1	CATSPGQNTGELFF	TGTGCCACCAGCCCCGGACAGAACACCGGGGAGCTGTTTTTT
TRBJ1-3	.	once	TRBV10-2	CASRGRDAVTGNTIYF	TGCGCCAGCAGGGGACGTGATGCAGTCACGGGAAACACCATATATTTT
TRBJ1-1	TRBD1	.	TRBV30	CAWSVLPQGATEAFF	TGTGCCTGGAGTGTACTTCCACAGGGGGCCACTGAAGCTTTCTTT
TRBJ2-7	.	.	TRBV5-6	CASSLIAQTYEQYF	TGTGCCAGCAGCTTGATCGCACAGACCTACGAGCAGTACTTC
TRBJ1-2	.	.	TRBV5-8	CASSQPAEIGYTF	TGTGCCAGCAGCCAACCCGCTGAGATTGGCTACACCTTC
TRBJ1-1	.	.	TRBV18	CASSPDSYWTQNTEAFF	TGTGCCAGCTCACCCGACAGCTATTGGACCCAGAACACTGAAGCTTTCTTT
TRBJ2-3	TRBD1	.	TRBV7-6	CASSLLPPGQGAVDTQYF	TGTGCCAGCAGCCTACTCCCTCCGGGACAGGGGGCTGTAGATACGCAGTATTTT
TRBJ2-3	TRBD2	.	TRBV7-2	CASSLIGRLTHTDTQYF	TGTGCCAGCAGCTTAATCGGGAGGTTAACTCACACAGATACGCAGTATTTT
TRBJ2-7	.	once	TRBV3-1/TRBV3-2	CASSQVGRGYSYEQYF	TGTGCCAGCAGCCAAGTAGGTAGGGGCTACAGCTACGAGCAGTACTTC
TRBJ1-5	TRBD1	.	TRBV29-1	CSGGQVYSNQPQHF	TGCAGCGGGGGACAGGTGTATAGCAATCAGCCCCAGCATTTT